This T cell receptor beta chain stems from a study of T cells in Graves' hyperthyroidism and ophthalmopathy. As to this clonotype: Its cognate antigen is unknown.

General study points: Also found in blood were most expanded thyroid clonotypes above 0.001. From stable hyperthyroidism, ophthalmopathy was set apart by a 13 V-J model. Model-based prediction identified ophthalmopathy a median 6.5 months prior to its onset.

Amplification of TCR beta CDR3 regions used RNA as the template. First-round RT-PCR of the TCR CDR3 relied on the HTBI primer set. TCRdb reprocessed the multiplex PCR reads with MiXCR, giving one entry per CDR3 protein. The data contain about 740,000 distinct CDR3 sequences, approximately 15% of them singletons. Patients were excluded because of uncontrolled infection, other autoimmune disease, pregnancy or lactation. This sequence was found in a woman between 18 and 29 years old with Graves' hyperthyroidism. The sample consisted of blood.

CDR3 sequence (DNA): TGCGCCAGCAGCTGGAACGGCTACGAGCAGTACTTC. It codes for CASSWNGYEQYF. This rearrangement joins TRBV5-1 to TRBJ2-7; D gene unclear. The V end lost 3 bases, the J end lost 3 bases, and 7 bases lay between the germline ends. The germline V gene has CDR1 SGHRS and CDR2 YFSETQ. The CDR3 extends over 12 amino acids. The whole variable domain, filled in from reference TRBV5-1 and TRBJ2-7, reads KAGVTQTPRYLIKTRGQQVTLSCSPISGHRSVSWYQQTPGQGLQFLFEYFSETQRNKGNFPGRFSGRQFSNSRSEMNVSTLELGDSALYLCASSWNGYEQYFGPGTRLTVT.